This T cell receptor beta chain was identified during a study of PD-L1 blockade in urothelial cancer. TCRdb keeps only in-frame clones here, not all; method: immunoSEQ multiplex PCR. The table lists 85,000 to 95,000 clones, roughly 90% of them singletons. Stated time point: pretreatment peripheral blood. Germline V lookup: CDR1 MNHNS, CDR2 SASEGT. J lost 4 bases, V lost 3 bases, and 3 bases had no gene match. The CDR3 consists of 14 residues. Sequencing was performed on PBMCs, taken around atezolizumab (anti-PD-L1) treatment. The source is a woman older than 75 with urothelial cancer. This chain connects TRBV6-1 to TRBJ2-1; 7 bases fit TRBD2. CDR3 sequence (DNA): TGTGCCAGCAGTGAGGCGGGAGCGTACAATGAGCAGTTCTTC. This sequence encodes CASSEAGAYNEQFF.